The 27 T cell receptor beta chains presented below share a single source sample, sequenced in a study of blood T cell repertoires in COVID-19. Assay used: immunoSEQ multiplex PCR; TCRdb lists only in-frame clones, some missing. This table has some 250,000 clones, 70% to 90% appearing once. The sequencing sample was made of PBMCs or T cells enriched from blood (not recorded which). The receptors stem from a woman between 50 and 59 years old who had recovered from COVID-19.

This chain joins TRBV28 and TRBJ1-1; possibly TRBD1 for D (6 bases). CDR3 length: 15 residues. Trimming stripped 5 bases from V and 3 bases from J, with 16 bases between. In germline, CDR1 is MDHEN, CDR2 SYDVKM. CDR3: CASSPRGGGDTEAFF. The CDR3 DNA sequence: TGTGCCAGCAGTCCCCGGGGAGGGGGGGACACTGAAGCTTTCTTT.

The rearrangement uses TRBV7-6 and TRBJ2-1, with D maybe TRBD1 (5 bases). Germline V CDR1 and CDR2: SGHVS, FNYEAQ. The CDR3 covers 14 residues. V dropped 5 bases and J dropped 6 bases, with 14 bases sitting between them. This chain's CDR3 is CASSAFRQTNEQFF. CDR3 in DNA: TGTGCCAGCAGCGCATTCAGACAGACCAATGAGCAGTTCTTC.

The chain links TRBV7-8 to TRBJ2-7, with 7 bases matching TRBD2. The CDR3 has 15 residues. Unmatched junction bases numbered 13, after V lost 7 bases and J lost 4 bases. Germline V gene lookup returns CDR1 SGHVS and CDR2 FQNEAQ. The CDR3 loop reads CASTLGRAGGYEQYF. CDR3 in DNA: TGTGCCAGCACCCTGGGGAGGGCCGGGGGATACGAGCAGTACTTC.

The chain joins TRBV13 to TRBJ2-1; TRBD2 agrees at 7 bases. The CDR3 spans 14 residues. Germline loops: CDR1 PRHDT, CDR2 FYEKMQ (reference sequence). The trim removed 0 bases at V and 8 bases at J, leaving 4 bases unmatched. The CDR3 nucleotides are TGTGCCAGCAGCTTAGGCCGGGCGGGAGATGAGCAGTTCTTC. Encoded protein: CASSLGRAGDEQFF.

In DNA, the CDR3 is TGTGCCAGTAGTACCATTCTCAGGGGGAGGGAGACCCAGTACTTC. Translated, it gives CASSTILRGRETQYF. This chain joins TRBV19 and TRBJ2-5; D might be TRBD1 (7 bases). Per germline, CDR1 LNHDA and CDR2 SQIVND (reference sequence). The V end lost 4 bases, the J end lost 5 bases, and 17 bases lay between the germline ends. CDR3 length: 15 amino acids. Drawing the rest from reference TRBV19 and TRBJ2-5, the complete variable domain is DGGITQSPKYLFRKEGQNVTLSCEQNLNHDAMYWYRQDPGQGLRLIYYSQIVNDFQKGDIAEGYSVSREKKESFPLTVTSAQKNPTAFYLCASSTILRGRETQYFGPGTRLLVL.

The chain carries TRBV6-4 and TRBJ2-1, with a possible D match to TRBD2 (6 bases). The CDR3 length is 17 residues. Germline V gene sequence: CDR1 MRHNA, CDR2 SNTAGT. Trimming pared 4 bases from V and 6 bases from J, leaving 22 bases between. CDR3 protein: CASSVPAGLILGNEQFF. The DNA for the CDR3 is TGTGCCAGCAGTGTCCCAGCGGGCCTAATTCTCGGCAATGAGCAGTTCTTC.

This sequence joins TRBV27 and TRBJ1-1, with 10 nucleotides matching TRBD1. Germline CDR1 is MNHEY and CDR2 is SMNVEV (reference sequence). V shed 0 bases and J 1 base; nucleotides not matched to a gene: 8. CDR3 size: 18 residues. In DNA, the CDR3 is TGTGCCAGCAGTTTATCGGTTTGGGACAGGGGCCCGAACACTGAAGCTTTCTTT. It specifies CASSLSVWDRGPNTEAFF.

The V gene is TRBV24-1, the J gene TRBJ2-1; 9 bases map to TRBD2. The germline V gene encodes CDR1 KGHDR and CDR2 SFDVKD. The CDR3 length is 16 residues. The trim removed 0 bases at V and 8 bases at J, leaving 7 bases unmatched. CDR3 amino acids: CATSDLASGIGDEQFF. CDR3 nucleotide sequence: TGTGCCACCAGTGATTTGGCTAGCGGGATCGGAGATGAGCAGTTCTTC.

This chain connects TRBV28 to TRBJ1-4, with a weak D call TRBD1 (6 bases). CDR1 is MDHEN, CDR2 SYDVKM, per germline. The CDR3 runs 15 residues. Trimming took off 6 bases at V and 0 bases at J, with 11 bases between the two ends. The CDR3 spells CASSSRGPTNEKLFF. Here the CDR3 DNA reads TGTGCCAGCAGCTCCAGGGGTCCAACTAATGAAAAACTGTTTTTT.

This clone was counted only a few times. The CDR3 region is CASSRQVSYEQYF. CDR3 sequence (DNA): TGTGCCAGCAGTAGACAGGTATCCTACGAGCAGTACTTC. The chain joins TRBV6-2 or TRBV6-3 to TRBJ2-7, with D maybe TRBD1 (6 bases). The CDR3 consists of 13 residues. V dropped 5 bases and J dropped 1 base, with 9 bases sitting between them. Looked up from germline, CDR1 is MNHEY and CDR2 is SVGEGT.

The CDR3 DNA sequence: TGTGCCAGCAGCCATTGGTGGGAGAACACAGATACGCAGTATTTT. This gives the protein CASSHWWENTDTQYF. V usage is TRBV3-1 (or the pseudogene TRBV3-2) and J usage is TRBJ2-3, with D maybe TRBD2 (5 bases). Germline lookup yields CDR1 LGHDT and CDR2 YNNKEL (reference sequence). The V and J ends lost 3 bases and 2 bases respectively, with 12 bases between them. This CDR3 spans 15 amino acids.

The chain joins TRBV30 to TRBJ2-1; 7 bases map to TRBD1. There are 13 residues in the CDR3. V dropped 4 bases and J dropped 9; count of bases not matched to a gene: 9. CDR1 and CDR2 from the germline V gene are GTSNPN and SVGIG (reference sequence). The CDR3 bases are TGTGCCTGGATCATCAAAGGGGGCGCTGAGCAGTTCTTC. Its translation: CAWIIKGGAEQFF.

This clone has just a few counts. The chain employs TRBV29-1 and TRBJ2-5, with 8 bases fitting TRBD1. V gave up 7 bases and J gave up 2 bases; unmatched junction bases: 15. CDR1 is SQVTM and CDR2 is ANQGSEA in the germline V gene. The CDR3 contains 16 residues. CDR3: CSATGGRSGDQETQYF. For the CDR3, the DNA is TGCAGCGCCACAGGGGGAAGGAGCGGAGATCAAGAGACCCAGTACTTC.

The chain's CDR3 is CASSVGTGDQPQHF. The CDR3 nucleotides read TGCGCCAGCAGCGTAGGGACAGGGGATCAGCCCCAGCATTTT. This chain joins TRBV5-1 and TRBJ1-5; TRBD1 matches 10 bases. The CDR3 has 14 residues. Germline CDR1 reads SGHRS; CDR2 reads YFSETQ. The J segment lost 5 bases and the V segment lost 4 bases, leaving 3 bases of the junction unmatched.

This chain links TRBV27 with TRBJ1-3, with D possibly TRBD1 on 5 matching bases. This CDR3 has 18 amino acids. The germline V gene has CDR1 MNHEY and CDR2 SMNVEV (reference sequence). Trimming removed 0 bases at V and 2 bases at J, with 17 bases between. CDR3: CASSLSRGGGPPGNTIYF. CDR3 coding DNA: TGTGCCAGCAGTTTATCCCGTGGGGGAGGGCCCCCTGGAAACACCATATATTTT.

The rearrangement uses TRBV24-1 and TRBJ2-3; 9 bases are shared with TRBD1. The length of the CDR3 is 18 residues. CDR1 is KGHDR and CDR2 is SFDVKD in the germline V gene. V gave up 0 bases and J gave up 3 bases; unmatched junction bases: 9. CDR3 in DNA: TGTGCCACCAGTGATTTGCAGCGGGGACAGGGTCGTACAGATACGCAGTATTTT. Its translation: CATSDLQRGQGRTDTQYF.

The chain carries TRBV6-4 and TRBJ2-2; TRBD1 matches 9 bases. The J segment lost 5 bases and the V segment lost 6 bases, leaving 4 bases of the junction unmatched. Germline V gene sequence: CDR1 MRHNA, CDR2 SNTAGT. This CDR3 has 14 amino acids. The chain's CDR3 is CASRDRGRTGELFF. The CDR3 DNA reads as TGTGCCAGCAGGGACAGGGGAAGGACCGGGGAGCTGTTTTTT.

V and J are TRBV7-7 and TRBJ2-3; D remains ambiguous. Germline loops: CDR1 SSHAT, CDR2 FNYEAQ (reference sequence). The CDR3 has 11 residues. CDR3 loop: CATLQADTQYF. The DNA of the CDR3 is TGTGCTACGCTGCAGGCAGATACGCAGTATTTT.

The chain combines TRBV11-2 with TRBJ1-3; tentative D call: TRBD1 (6 bases). Per the germline V gene, CDR1 is SGHAT and CDR2 is FQNNGV. This CDR3 comprises 16 residues. V was trimmed by 1 base and J by 2 bases, leaving 12 bases between them. For the CDR3, the DNA is TGTGCCAGCAGCTTAGTAGCAGGGGCCCCTGGAAACACCATATATTTT. This gives the protein CASSLVAGAPGNTIYF.

The V and J genes are TRBV27 and TRBJ1-6; the match to TRBD1 covers 10 bases. V was pared by 5 bases and J by 5 bases, with 6 bases of the junction left unmatched. Germline V lookup: CDR1 MNHEY, CDR2 SMNVEV (reference sequence). This CDR3 has 16 residues. CDR3 sequence (DNA): TGTGCCAGCAGTCCCCTGGACAGGGGGGATAATTCACCCCTCCACTTT. This encodes CASSPLDRGDNSPLHF.

This clone appeared once. The chain is built from TRBV3-1 (or the pseudogene TRBV3-2) and TRBJ1-1; the D gene is possibly TRBD1 (5 bases). The germline V gene encodes CDR1 LGHDT and CDR2 YNNKEL (reference sequence). The CDR3 extends over 14 amino acids. Trimming took off 3 bases at V and 1 base at J, with 9 bases between the two ends. CDR3 sequence reads: CASSQQGGNTEAFF. The CDR3 DNA is TGTGCCAGCAGCCAGCAGGGTGGGAACACTGAAGCTTTCTTT.

The chain joins TRBV25-1 to TRBJ1-1; the D is unclear. The germline V gene encodes CDR1 MGHDK and CDR2 SYGVNS. V lost 4 bases and J 0 bases, leaving 15 bases between the germline ends. The CDR3 runs to 16 residues. The CDR3 DNA reads as TGTGCCAGCAGTGCATCCGCCCCTCGGTTGAACACTGAAGCTTTCTTT. Residues: CASSASAPRLNTEAFF.

This clone was found once. The identical CDR3 is also encoded by other nucleotide sequences in the sample. The chain carries TRBV5-1 and TRBJ1-1; 7 bases are a match to TRBD1. With V trimmed by 1 base and J by 1 base, 1 base remained unmatched. This CDR3 is built from 14 residues. CDR1 is SGHRS, CDR2 YFSETQ, per germline. The CDR3 coding sequence is TGCGCCAGCAGCTTGCAGGGGGGGAACACTGAAGCTTTCTTT. This codes for CASSLQGGNTEAFF. Together with reference TRBV5-1 and TRBJ1-1, the CDR3 gives the full variable domain: KAGVTQTPRYLIKTRGQQVTLSCSPISGHRSVSWYQQTPGQGLQFLFEYFSETQRNKGNFPGRFSGRQFSNSRSEMNVSTLELGDSALYLCASSLQGGNTEAFFGQGTRLTVV.

The gene calls are TRBV12-5 and TRBJ1-1; D might be TRBD1 (6 bases). V lost 6 bases and J lost 7, with 12 bases in between. Germline CDR1 reads LGHNT; CDR2 reads FRNRAP. CDR3 length: 12 residues. The CDR3 sequence is CASGRTESEAFF. For the CDR3, the DNA is TGTGCTAGTGGACGGACAGAAAGTGAAGCTTTCTTT.

This chain joins TRBV7-9 and TRBJ1-1; TRBD1 agrees at 7 bases. Germline CDR1 SEHNR, CDR2 FQNEAQ (reference sequence). Trimming cost V 7 bases and J 10 bases; bases outside gene matches: 12. The CDR3 loop spans 13 amino acids. The CDR3 sequence: CASNPTSRQGAFF. CDR3 coding DNA: TGTGCCAGCAACCCCACCTCAAGACAGGGAGCTTTCTTT.

The chain employs TRBV19 and TRBJ2-7, with 10 bases aligning to TRBD1. Per the germline V gene, CDR1 is LNHDA and CDR2 is SQIVND (reference sequence). The ends lost 5 bases at V and 2 bases at J; junction bases unmatched: 3. The CDR3 is 14 amino acids. The CDR3 nucleotides are TGTGCCAGTAGTGGGACAGGGGAACCCTACGAGCAGTACTTC. Protein: CASSGTGEPYEQYF. Supplemented by reference TRBV19 and TRBJ2-7, the full variable domain reads DGGITQSPKYLFRKEGQNVTLSCEQNLNHDAMYWYRQDPGQGLRLIYYSQIVNDFQKGDIAEGYSVSREKKESFPLTVTSAQKNPTAFYLCASSGTGEPYEQYFGPGTRLTVT.

The V and J genes are TRBV7-9 and TRBJ2-2; 11 nucleotides line up with TRBD2. V trimming: 5 bases; J trimming: 7 bases; junction bases outside the gene matches: 6. Germline V lookup: CDR1 SEHNR, CDR2 FQNEAQ (reference sequence). CDR3 length: 15 amino acids. The CDR3 nucleotides read TGTGCCAGCAGCCAGCTAGCGGGAGGTGTCGGGGAGCTGTTTTTT. Its protein is CASSQLAGGVGELFF.